These 11 T cell receptor beta chains came from one sample sequenced in a study of blood T cell repertoires in COVID-19. This table comes from immunoSEQ multiplex PCR, and its TCRdb copy is limited to in-frame clones, with some not included. This table has around 340,000 clones, 80% to 90% appearing once. Material: PBMCs or T cells enriched from blood (not recorded which). The receptors come from a woman aged 40 to 50 with acute COVID-19.

The chain couples TRBV24-1 to TRBJ2-3, with 7 positions matching TRBD2. The V gene end was trimmed by 6 bases and the J gene end by 0 bases; junction bases not matched to a gene: 8. Per the germline V gene, CDR1 is KGHDR and CDR2 is SFDVKD. The CDR3 covers 16 residues. DNA of the CDR3: TGTGCCACCAGTCGGGACTACATCGCTAGCACAGATACGCAGTATTTT. It yields the protein CATSRDYIASTDTQYF.

V and J are TRBV7-3 and TRBJ2-1, with 7 positions matching TRBD2. Germline trimming cut 6 bases from V and 9 bases from J; bases unmatched to any gene: 14. This CDR3 is 15 amino acids long. From germline, CDR1 is SGHTA and CDR2 FQGTGA. The CDR3 loop reads CASSLLLADISEQFF. The CDR3 DNA reads as TGTGCCAGCAGTCTACTGCTAGCGGATATCAGTGAGCAGTTCTTC.

This clone has a single count. The chain is built from TRBV18 and TRBJ2-7; D perhaps matches TRBD1 (5 bases). The germline V gene encodes CDR1 KGHSH and CDR2 LQKENI. Deletions cut 5 bases from V and 9 bases from J, with 20 bases between. The CDR3 spans 14 residues. Here the CDR3 reads CASSNQGAYDGQYF. The CDR3 DNA reads as TGTGCCAGCTCAAATCAGGGTGCCTACGATGGGCAGTACTTC.

Points on this clone: An end of the junction does not agree with germline; a read error may underlie this. V usage is TRBV11-3 and J usage is TRBJ2-7, with a weak D call TRBD2 (6 bases). CDR3 length equals 14 residues. Germline V gives CDR1 SGHNT, CDR2 YENEEA. DNA for the CDR3: TGTGCCAGCAGCTTAGGGAGGGTCTCCAACGAGCAGTACTTC. Residues: CASSLGRVSNEQYF.

This rearrangement joins TRBV4-3 to TRBJ1-1; tentatively, D is TRBD1 (5 bases). The CDR3 contains 17 residues. Germline values: CDR1 LGHNA, CDR2 YSLEER. Trimming removed 4 bases at V and 0 bases at J, with 18 bases between. CDR3 region: CASSRGEDDSMNTEAFF. The CDR3 DNA is TGCGCCAGCAGCCGAGGGGAGGACGATTCCATGAACACTGAAGCTTTCTTT.

The count of this clone is one. The chain recombines TRBV5-1 with TRBJ2-4; possibly TRBD1 for D (6 bases). The CDR3 sequence is 16 residues long. The germline V gene has CDR1 SGHRS and CDR2 YFSETQ. V lost 0 bases, J lost 1 base, and 11 bases lay in between. CDR3 residues: CASSLEVGGAKNIQYF. Here the CDR3 DNA reads TGCGCCAGCAGCTTGGAGGTAGGGGGTGCCAAAAACATTCAGTACTTC.

This clone turned up a few times. This chain joins TRBV12-3 or TRBV12-4 and TRBJ2-5; no firm D call. This CDR3 spans 11 amino acids. V shed 6 bases and J shed 3 bases, with 5 bases lying between them. The chain's CDR3 is CASSREETQYF. The CDR3 DNA follows: TGTGCCAGCAGCCGTGAAGAGACCCAGTACTTC.

In its sample, this clone was seen once. V gene TRBV19 combines with J gene TRBJ2-1; weak D call: TRBD2 (7 bases). This CDR3 spans 14 amino acids. Germline V gene sequence: CDR1 LNHDA, CDR2 SQIVND (reference sequence). V lost 4 bases, J lost 10 bases, and 17 bases lay in between. The CDR3 protein is CASSTSGGAAEQFF. CDR3 coding DNA: TGTGCCAGTAGTACCTCTGGGGGGGCGGCCGAGCAGTTCTTC. The full variable domain, in which reference TRBV19 and TRBJ2-1 provide the parts outside the CDR3, is DGGITQSPKYLFRKEGQNVTLSCEQNLNHDAMYWYRQDPGQGLRLIYYSQIVNDFQKGDIAEGYSVSREKKESFPLTVTSAQKNPTAFYLCASSTSGGAAEQFFGPGTRLTVL.

This clone turned up a few times. This rearrangement joins TRBV27 to TRBJ2-2; D call uncertain. The CDR3 is made up of 12 amino acids. Trimming pared 6 bases from V and 2 bases from J, leaving 4 bases between. Per germline, CDR1 MNHEY and CDR2 SMNVEV (reference sequence). In DNA, the CDR3 is TGTGCCAGCAGCCCAAACACCGGGGAGCTGTTTTTT. Residues: CASSPNTGELFF.

The chain's CDR3 is CASSLGRGGIWETQYF. As DNA, the CDR3 is TGTGCCAGCAGTTTAGGGCGGGGGGGAATCTGGGAGACCCAGTACTTC. V gene TRBV27 combines with J gene TRBJ2-5; 9 bases agree with TRBD2. CDR1 MNHEY and CDR2 SMNVEV come from the germline V gene (reference sequence). The V gene end was trimmed by 2 bases and the J gene end by 5 bases; junction bases not matched to a gene: 9. The CDR3 is made up of 16 amino acids.

The J gene is TRBJ2-7, the V gene TRBV5-6; 10 nucleotides line up with TRBD2. The CDR3 is made up of 15 amino acids. Trimming removed 4 bases from V and 5 bases from J; junction bases left unmatched: 9. Germline V CDR1 and CDR2: SGHDT, YYEEEE. Written as DNA, the CDR3 is TGTGCCAGCAGCCCCCAAGCGGGAGGGGCCCACGAGCAGTACTTC. This translates into CASSPQAGGAHEQYF.